Shown below are 28 T cell receptor beta chains from a single sample sequenced in a study of T cell repertoires in cytomegalovirus infection. No antigen has been identified for these receptors. TCRdb re-derived calls from the reads in MiXCR, one entry per CDR3 protein. There are fewer than 950,000 distinct CDR3 sequences in the sample; 30% to 35% occur only once, and about an eighth lies in the top ten. Sequenced here: cultured CD8+ T cells from PBMCs, sampled from culture after CMV antigen stimulation. The receptors come from a human donor in good health (CMV status not recorded). Some clones in this sample may be carry-over from other donors' samples.

This clonotype was picked up a small number of times. The CDR3 protein is CSVETWDASSYNEQFF. Here the CDR3 DNA reads TGCAGCGTTGAGACCTGGGACGCGAGCTCCTACAATGAGCAGTTCTTC. V and J are TRBV29-1 and TRBJ2-1; D assignment may be TRBD1 or TRBD2 (5 bases each). Trimming removed 3 bases at V and 0 bases at J, with 15 bases between. The germline V gene has CDR1 SQVTM and CDR2 ANQGSEA. The CDR3 extends over 16 amino acids.

V is TRBV27 and J is TRBJ2-1; D perhaps matches TRBD2 (6 bases). The V end lost 3 bases, the J end lost 7 bases, and 13 bases lay between the germline ends. CDR3 length: 14 residues. CDR1 and CDR2 (germline): MNHEY, SMNVEV (reference sequence). DNA of the CDR3: TGTGCCAGCAGTTTCGCGGGGTCCGGGAATGAGCAGTTCTTC. Translated, it gives CASSFAGSGNEQFF.

This clonotype was counted only a few times. The CDR3 loop is CASSQAMEITDTQYF. The CDR3 DNA reads TGTGCCAGCAGCCAAGCCATGGAAATCACAGATACGCAGTATTTT. This rearrangement joins TRBV3-1 to TRBJ2-3; D uncertain. Trimming shortened V by 1 base and J by 2 bases, and 10 bases separated the two germline ends. CDR3 length: 15 amino acids. The germline CDR1 and CDR2 sequences are LGHDT and YNNKEL (reference sequence).

This clonotype has more than one count but fewer than ten. This chain connects TRBV6-6 to TRBJ1-1; TRBD1 matches 8 bases. Germline assignment: CDR1 MNHNY and CDR2 SVGAGI (reference sequence). The junction had 2 bases not matched to a gene; V was cut back by 0 bases and J by 8 bases. This CDR3 comprises 13 residues. Here the CDR3 DNA reads TGTGCCAGCAGTTACTCCAGGGGGCGAGAAGCTTTCTTT. Translated, it gives CASSYSRGREAFF.

This clonotype was detected many times. The chain employs TRBV7-6 and TRBJ2-2; TRBD2 agrees at 8 bases. This CDR3 is built from 15 residues. Per the germline V gene, CDR1 is SGHVS and CDR2 is FNYEAQ. V gave up 4 bases and J gave up 6 bases; unmatched junction bases: 7. CDR3 in amino acids: CASSSSGGRAGELFF. Here the CDR3 DNA reads TGTGCCAGCAGCTCCAGCGGGGGAAGGGCCGGGGAGCTGTTTTTT.

This clonotype came up once. The chain links TRBV7-6 to TRBJ1-1; D gene unclear. The germline gives CDR1 SGHVS, CDR2 FNYEAQ. Trimming took 5 bases from V and 3 from J, leaving 25 bases between them. The CDR3 loop spans 18 amino acids. CDR3 residues: CASSLGRLRSAEDTEAFF. Here the CDR3 DNA reads TGTGCCAGCAGCCTAGGGCGTTTAAGAAGCGCGGAGGACACTGAAGCTTTCTTT.

The chain couples TRBV5-5 to TRBJ2-3, with TRBD2 identical over 16 bases. CDR1 and CDR2 from the germline V gene are SGHKS and YYEKEE (reference sequence). The CDR3 has 18 residues. V shed 4 bases, J shed 2 bases, and the junction held 7 bases outside the gene matches. CDR3 region: CASSPGLAGGDPTDTQYF. The CDR3 nucleotides are TGTGCCAGCAGCCCGGGACTAGCGGGGGGGGATCCCACAGATACGCAGTATTTT.

V is TRBV3-1 and J is TRBJ1-6; the match to TRBD1 covers 8 bases. Germline CDR1 is LGHDT and CDR2 is YNNKEL (reference sequence). V trimming: 3 bases; J trimming: 9 bases; junction bases outside the gene matches: 7. This CDR3 region has 15 residues. Here the CDR3 DNA reads TGTGCCAGCAGCCAGGCCGGACAGGGCGGTTCACCCCTCCACTTT. It translates to CASSQAGQGGSPLHF.

Points on this clonotype: This could be a read error, since a much larger clone is one nucleotide away. The chain couples TRBV7-9 to TRBJ1-2; possible D gene TRBD1, 5 bases. Germline CDR1 SEHNR, CDR2 FQNEAQ (reference sequence). This CDR3 contains 14 residues. Trimming left V 3 bases short and J 8 bases short, with 16 bases between. The CDR3 DNA follows: TGTGCCAGCAGCTTGGGAGCAGGGCAGAGCGGCTACACCTTC. It codes for CASSLGAGQSGYTF.

This clonotype has just a few counts. The V gene is TRBV6-5, the J gene TRBJ1-1; D is uncertain. CDR3 length: 14 amino acids. Germline assignment: CDR1 MNHEY and CDR2 SVGAGI. V lost 1 base and J 0 bases, leaving 6 bases between the germline ends. The DNA of the CDR3 is TGTGCCAGCAGTTACTACAGTATGAACACTGAAGCTTTCTTT. Translation: CASSYYSMNTEAFF.

This chain uses TRBV19 with TRBJ2-1, with D maybe TRBD1 (6 bases). Deletions cut 6 bases from V and 5 bases from J, with 14 bases between. The germline CDR1 and CDR2 sequences are LNHDA and SQIVND (reference sequence). The CDR3 sequence is 14 residues long. DNA of the CDR3: TGTGCCAGTAGGTTCCGGACAGTAAACAATGAGCAGTTCTTC. Its translation: CASRFRTVNNEQFF.

This clonotype was seen ten or more times. CDR3 sequence reads: CASTQTSGKDTQYF. CDR3 nucleotides: TGTGCCAGCACCCAGACTAGCGGCAAAGATACGCAGTATTTT. V gene TRBV7-2 combines with J gene TRBJ2-3; 9 bases agree with TRBD2. The V gene's germline CDR1 is SGHTA and CDR2 FQGNSA. The CDR3 contains 14 residues. V was pared by 7 bases and J by 5 bases, with 7 bases of the junction left unmatched.

The V gene is TRBV19, the J gene TRBJ2-2; possibly TRBD1 for D (6 bases). Per the germline V gene, CDR1 is LNHDA and CDR2 is SQIVND (reference sequence). The CDR3 has 16 residues. Trimming removed 2 bases at V and 0 bases at J, with 10 bases between. In nucleotides, the CDR3 is TGTGCCAGTAGTATAAGACAGGAAACGAACACCGGGGAGCTGTTTTTT. Translated, it gives CASSIRQETNTGELFF.

The chain has TRBV5-6 and TRBJ1-2, with D unclear. This CDR3 has 15 residues. The germline V gene has CDR1 SGHDT and CDR2 YYEEEE. The V gene lost 4 bases and the J gene lost 2 bases, with 15 bases spanning the gap. CDR3 sequence (DNA): TGTGCCAGCAGCCCGGAGGGAGCACCCAACTATGGCTACACCTTC. Translating gives CASSPEGAPNYGYTF.

The rearrangement uses TRBV27 and TRBJ2-1, with D possibly being TRBD1 (5 bases). The V gene's germline CDR1 is MNHEY and CDR2 SMNVEV (reference sequence). The ends were cut back, 0 bases at V and 10 bases at J, with 13 bases in the middle. The CDR3 runs 14 residues. CDR3 coding DNA: TGTGCCAGCAGTTTATCTTGGGGCCCCGTAGAGCAGTTCTTC. Protein sequence: CASSLSWGPVEQFF.

This clonotype showed up just a few times. V and J are TRBV6-6 and TRBJ2-7; 10 nucleotides align to TRBD1. In germline, CDR1 is MNHNY, CDR2 SVGAGI (reference sequence). V was pared by 6 bases and J by 2 bases, with 7 bases of the junction left unmatched. The CDR3 runs to 15 residues. CDR3 in amino acids: CASSLDRGLAYEQYV. CDR3 DNA sequence: TGTGCCAGCAGCTTGGACAGGGGGTTGGCCTACGAGCAGTACGTC.

This clonotype was picked up a small number of times. This sequence joins TRBV7-8 and TRBJ1-1; D perhaps matches TRBD1 (5 bases). Per the germline V gene, CDR1 is SGHVS and CDR2 is FQNEAQ. V shed 4 bases and J shed 3 bases, with 12 bases lying between them. The length of the CDR3 is 14 residues. DNA of the CDR3: TGTGCCAGCAGCTCCCGGCCGGGGGACACTGAAGCTTTCTTT. Translation: CASSSRPGDTEAFF.

In its sample, this clonotype was seen a few times. The chain joins TRBV19 to TRBJ1-6; 7 bases line up with TRBD1. The CDR3 runs to 14 residues. Losses at the gene ends were 11 bases for V and 3 bases for J; bases not matched to a gene: 7. Germline CDR1 LNHDA, CDR2 SQIVND (reference sequence). The CDR3 DNA sequence: TGTGCCTCTAGGGCAGGGGGCTATAATTCACCCCTCCACTTT. Encoded protein: CASRAGGYNSPLHF.

The CDR3 nucleotides read TGTGCCAGCAGTTACCGGACAGGGGATTATGAGCAGTTCTTC. This encodes CASSYRTGDYEQFF. The genes are TRBV6-2 or TRBV6-3 and TRBJ2-1; 9 bases match TRBD1. With V trimmed by 2 bases and J by 8 bases, 4 bases remained unmatched. Germline V gives CDR1 MNHEY, CDR2 SVGEGT. This CDR3 comprises 14 residues.

This clonotype was detected a few times. The chain carries TRBV27 and TRBJ2-5; D might be TRBD2 (5 bases). Germline CDR1 MNHEY, CDR2 SMNVEV (reference sequence). The CDR3 is 17 amino acids. Trimming removed 6 bases at V and 1 base at J, with 21 bases between. CDR3 region: CASRMSSGLAAQETQYF. The CDR3 DNA reads as TGTGCCAGCAGAATGTCCAGTGGGCTAGCAGCCCAAGAGACCCAGTACTTC.

This clonotype was seen a few times. This chain's CDR3 is CASSEGPSGTSTDTQYF. The CDR3, as DNA: TGTGCCAGCAGTGAAGGCCCAAGCGGGACTAGCACAGATACGCAGTATTTT. The V gene is TRBV6-1, the J gene TRBJ2-3, with 7 bases identical to TRBD2. CDR3 length equals 17 residues. The junction had 7 bases not matched to a gene; V was cut back by 1 base and J by 0 bases. Germline CDR1 is MNHNS and CDR2 is SASEGT.

The rearrangement joins TRBV28 to TRBJ2-3, with unresolved D. Trimming stripped 3 bases from V and 0 bases from J, with 10 bases between. This CDR3 comprises 15 residues. The germline V gene encodes CDR1 MDHEN and CDR2 SYDVKM. As DNA, the CDR3 is TGTGCCAGCAGTTTGGACGCGGCCAGCACAGATACGCAGTATTTT. Translation gives CASSLDAASTDTQYF.

The rearrangement joins TRBV10-3 to TRBJ1-2; D not resolved. Between the trimmed V and J ends, which lost 7 bases and 8 bases, there was a span of 14 bases. Germline values: CDR1 ENHRY, CDR2 SYGVKD. This CDR3 has 12 amino acids. CDR3 amino acids: CAIITEEGGYTF. The CDR3 DNA reads as TGTGCCATCATTACGGAAGAGGGCGGCTACACCTTC.

The chain recombines TRBV20-1 with TRBJ2-7; no clear D. This CDR3 is built from 14 residues. Trimming removed 0 bases from V and 2 bases from J, with 11 bases in between. Germline values: CDR1 DFQATT, CDR2 SNEGSKA (reference sequence). The CDR3 loop is CSARDRENPYEQYF. The CDR3, as DNA: TGCAGTGCTAGAGATAGAGAAAACCCCTACGAGCAGTACTTC.

A note on this clonotype: A read error may produce the germline difference seen at one junction end. The rearrangement joins TRBV12-3 or TRBV12-4 to TRBJ2-1; 8 bases line up with TRBD2. The CDR3 totals 15 residues. CDR3 nucleotide sequence: TGTGCCAGCACCCTTGTCGGGGGGGCCTCCACTGAGGAGTTCTTC. Translated: CASTLVGGASTEEFF.

The genes are TRBV10-3 and TRBJ2-6, with unresolved D. The V and J ends lost 0 bases and 4 bases respectively, with 7 bases between them. The CDR3 covers 15 residues. The germline gives CDR1 ENHRY, CDR2 SYGVKD. Written as DNA, the CDR3 is TGTGCCATCAGTGAGTCGAAATCGGGGGCCAACGTCCTGACTTTC. It yields the protein CAISESKSGANVLTF.

J is TRBJ2-1 and V is TRBV7-3, with TRBD2 matching over 8 bases. The junction had 5 bases not matched to a gene; V was cut back by 1 base and J by 6 bases. This CDR3 contains 15 residues. In germline, CDR1 is SGHTA, CDR2 FQGTGA. CDR3: CASSLIRGGPNEQFF. Written as DNA, the CDR3 is TGTGCCAGCAGCTTAATTCGGGGGGGGCCCAATGAGCAGTTCTTC.

Ten or more counts support this clonotype. The gene calls are TRBV11-2 and TRBJ1-1, with 9 nucleotides matching TRBD1. CDR1 is SGHAT and CDR2 is FQNNGV in the germline V gene. The CDR3 is 15 amino acids. J was trimmed by 5 bases and V by 4 bases; bases with no gene match: 8. The chain's CDR3 is CASSYLTGGGTEAFF. CDR3 bases: TGTGCCAGCAGCTACTTAACAGGGGGCGGTACTGAAGCTTTCTTT.